This T cell receptor beta chain was sequenced in a study of blood T cell repertoires in COVID-19. Study at large: Donors in the United States, Italy and Spain gave samples during acute or convalescent COVID-19.

Per the original data handling: Estimation of nucleated cell counts relied on the amplification of reference gene primers. Produced via immunoSEQ multiplex PCR; TCRdb's table is partial and in-frame only. The V and J calls and clone size come from that table; D and trimming were worked out from the DNA. Of approximately 300,000 clones in the sample, under 90% were seen once. Cohorts were assigned according to the clinical history that participants reported. Two negative PCRs, clearance, or symptom resolution were required of recovered Cohort 3 donors. The sample taken for sequencing was PBMCs or T cells enriched from blood (not recorded which). The receptor was isolated from a woman aged 25 to 45 who had recovered from COVID-19.

CDR3 loop: CASSQDSTYGEQYF. The CDR3 coding sequence is TGTGCCAGCAGCCAAGATTCCACCTATGGCGAGCAGTACTTC. V and J are TRBV4-2 and TRBJ2-7, with unresolved D. CDR3 size: 14 residues. The V end lost 0 bases, the J end lost 6 bases, and 12 bases lay between the germline ends. Per the germline V gene, CDR1 is LGHNA and CDR2 is YNFKEQ.